Each of the 5 T cell receptor beta chains below was sequenced from the same sample in a study of high-grade serous ovarian cancer treatment subgroups. Generated by immunoSEQ multiplex PCR, the TCRdb table keeps only in-frame clones and is missing some. Here the sample spans about 16,000 clones, 73% being singletons. The tumor samples were collected prior to definitive surgery or chemotherapy. Sequenced: tumor tissue. The receptors come from a human donor with high-grade serous ovarian cancer.

The chain couples TRBV9 to TRBJ2-2; 14 bases agree with TRBD2. This CDR3 contains 17 residues. V shed 4 bases, J shed 3 bases, and the junction held 5 bases outside the gene matches. Looked up from germline, CDR1 is SGDLS and CDR2 is YYNGEE. The CDR3 is CASSPTSGGAYTGELFF. The DNA of the CDR3 is TGTGCCAGCAGCCCGACTAGCGGGGGGGCATACACCGGGGAGCTGTTTTTT.

The J gene is TRBJ2-7, the V gene TRBV6-5, with D uncertain. The germline V gene has CDR1 MNHEY and CDR2 SVGAGI. V dropped 5 bases and J dropped 0 bases, with 11 bases sitting between them. This CDR3 region has 14 residues. The CDR3 spells CASSQLESSYEQYF. CDR3 DNA sequence: TGTGCCAGCAGTCAACTGGAGAGCTCCTACGAGCAGTACTTC.

This clone was detected only a few times. V is TRBV9 and J is TRBJ2-5, with D possibly TRBD2 on 5 matching bases. Germline assignment: CDR1 SGDLS and CDR2 YYNGEE. The CDR3 length is 16 residues. The V end lost 0 bases, the J end lost 5 bases, and 17 bases lay between the germline ends. The CDR3 nucleotides are TGTGCCAGCAGCGTAGAGTTGAGGAGGCCCCAGGAGACCCAGTACTTC. Encoded protein: CASSVELRRPQETQYF.

The rearrangement joins TRBV19 to TRBJ2-1; D uncertain. Per germline, CDR1 LNHDA and CDR2 SQIVND (reference sequence). The CDR3 is made up of 14 amino acids. Trimming cost V 4 bases and J 9 bases, with 16 bases left between them. DNA of the CDR3: TGTGCCAGTAGTAGCGACACCCTAGTTGGTGAGCAGTTCTTC. Its translation: CASSSDTLVGEQFF.

This clone was picked up a small number of times. The V call is TRBV5-4, the J call TRBJ2-1; 11 nucleotides match TRBD2. The CDR3 has 17 amino acids. Germline V gives CDR1 SGHNT, CDR2 YYREEE (reference sequence). Trimming removed 4 bases from V and 8 bases from J; junction bases left unmatched: 14. The CDR3 DNA reads TGTGCCAGCAGCACTGACCCTAGCGGGGGGCCCAGGGATGAGCAGTTCTTC. Protein sequence: CASSTDPSGGPRDEQFF.